Listed here is a single TCR beta chain. The data were taken from a study of blood T cell repertoires in COVID-19. The junction had 9 bases not matched to a gene; V was cut back by 6 bases and J by 4 bases. This CDR3 has 15 residues. CDR1 and CDR2 (germline): LNHDA, SQIVND (reference sequence). The table came from immunoSEQ multiplex PCR; TCRdb's copy has only in-frame clones and leaves some out. In the table there are fewer than 200,000 clones, approximately 80% of which are singletons. The chain recombines TRBV19 with TRBJ1-1; 9 bases are shared with TRBD1. The TCR originated in a man aged 55-75 years with acute or convalescent COVID-19. Material: peripheral blood. The CDR3 nucleotides read TGTGCCAGTAGCTTATCCGGGACAGGGTTCACTGAAGCTTTCTTT. It yields the protein CASSLSGTGFTEAFF.